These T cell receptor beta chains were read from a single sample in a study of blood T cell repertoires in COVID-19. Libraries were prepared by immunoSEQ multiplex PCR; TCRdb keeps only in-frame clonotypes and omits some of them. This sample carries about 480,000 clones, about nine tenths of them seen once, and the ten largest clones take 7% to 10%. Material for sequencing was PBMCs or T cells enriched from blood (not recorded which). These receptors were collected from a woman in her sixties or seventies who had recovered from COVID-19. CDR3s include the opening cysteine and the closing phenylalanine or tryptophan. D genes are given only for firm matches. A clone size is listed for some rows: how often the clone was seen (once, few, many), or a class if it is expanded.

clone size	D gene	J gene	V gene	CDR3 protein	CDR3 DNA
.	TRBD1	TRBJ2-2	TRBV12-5	CASGQGSGELFF	TGTGCTAGCGGACAGGGATCCGGGGAGCTGTTTTTT
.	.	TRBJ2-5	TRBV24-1	CATSDRTAQETQYF	TGTGCCACCAGTGATCGGACAGCTCAAGAGACCCAGTACTTC
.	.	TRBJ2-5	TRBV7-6	CASSPEAETQYF	TGTGCCAGCAGCCCGGAGGCGGAGACCCAGTACTTC
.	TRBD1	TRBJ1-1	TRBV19	CASSIGANRGGTEAFF	TGTGCCAGTAGTATAGGGGCAAACAGGGGTGGGACTGAAGCTTTCTTT
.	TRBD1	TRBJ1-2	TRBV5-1	CASSTGQGDGYTF	TGCGCCAGCAGCACGGGACAGGGGGATGGCTACACCTTC
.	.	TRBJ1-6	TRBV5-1	CASSLDPPGPNSPLHF	TGCGCCAGCAGCTTGGATCCTCCAGGGCCGAATTCACCCCTCCACTTT
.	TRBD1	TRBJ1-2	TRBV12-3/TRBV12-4	CASRKDRTGGYTF	TGTGCCAGCAGGAAGGACAGGACGGGGGGCTACACCTTC
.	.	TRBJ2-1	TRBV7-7	CASSLDLYNEQFF	TGTGCCAGCAGCTTAGATCTCTACAATGAGCAGTTCTTC
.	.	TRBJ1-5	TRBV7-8	CASSRGGPQHF	TGTGCCAGCAGCCGGGGGGGACCCCAGCATTTT
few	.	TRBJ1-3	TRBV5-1	CASSLGASGQITGNTIYF	TGCGCCAGCAGCTTGGGGGCCTCCGGACAAATAACTGGAAACACCATATATTTT
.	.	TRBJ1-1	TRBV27	CASSLSAGNTEAFF	TGTGCCAGCAGTTTATCAGCGGGGAACACTGAAGCTTTCTTT
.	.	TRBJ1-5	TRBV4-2	CASGGDMSNQPQHF	TGTGCCAGCGGGGGGGACATGAGCAATCAGCCCCAGCATTTT
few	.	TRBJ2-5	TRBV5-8	CASSLVGQQETQYF	TGTGCCAGCAGCTTGGTCGGACAGCAAGAGACCCAGTACTTC
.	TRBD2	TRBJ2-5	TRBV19	CASSISSGDSETQYF	TGTGCCAGTAGTATAAGTAGCGGGGATTCGGAGACCCAGTACTTC
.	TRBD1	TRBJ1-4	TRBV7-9	CASSTRDRRGKLFF	TGTGCCAGCAGCACCCGGGACAGGAGGGGGAAACTGTTTTTT
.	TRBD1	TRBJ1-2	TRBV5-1	CASSFDGQGTGYTF	TGCGCCAGCAGCTTTGATGGACAGGGGACTGGCTACACCTTC
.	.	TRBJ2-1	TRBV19	CASSQTTINEQFF	TGTGCCAGTAGTCAAACTACGATTAATGAGCAGTTCTTC
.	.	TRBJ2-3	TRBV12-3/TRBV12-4	CASTVSLTQYF	TGTGCCAGCACCGTGAGCCTTACGCAGTATTTT
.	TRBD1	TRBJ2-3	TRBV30	CAWSGKGAGRTDTQYF	TGTGCCTGGAGTGGAAAGGGGGCCGGACGCACAGATACGCAGTATTTT
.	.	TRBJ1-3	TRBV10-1	CASSALVRGPWGGNTIYF	TGCGCCAGCAGTGCTCTTGTCAGGGGACCCTGGGGGGGAAACACCATATATTTT
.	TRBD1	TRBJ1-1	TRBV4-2	CASSQAGQGRAFF	TGTGCCAGCAGCCAAGCCGGACAGGGTCGGGCTTTCTTT
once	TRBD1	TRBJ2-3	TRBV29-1	CSVEGGTGGTDTQYF	TGCAGCGTTGAAGGGGGAACAGGGGGCACAGATACGCAGTATTTT
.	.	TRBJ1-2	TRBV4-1	CASSQAVGQNYGYTF	TGCGCCAGCAGCCAAGCCGTTGGACAGAACTATGGCTACACCTTC
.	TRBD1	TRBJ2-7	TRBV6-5	CAARDRAAYEQYF	TGTGCCGCCCGGGACAGGGCGGCCTACGAGCAGTACTTC
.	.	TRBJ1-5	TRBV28	CASSLSTGLGSSNQPQHF	TGTGCCAGCAGTTTATCGACAGGACTTGGGTCTAGCAATCAGCCCCAGCATTTT
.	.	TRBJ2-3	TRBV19	CASSMDSGGTDTQYF	TGTGCCAGTAGTATGGACAGCGGGGGCACAGATACGCAGTATTTT
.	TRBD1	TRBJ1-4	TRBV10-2	CASSVTGALGEKLFF	TGCGCCAGCAGTGTTACAGGGGCCTTAGGGGAAAAACTGTTTTTT
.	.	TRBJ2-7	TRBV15	CATSRGLLSSYEQYF	TGTGCCACCAGCAGAGGCCTATTAAGCTCCTACGAGCAGTACTTC
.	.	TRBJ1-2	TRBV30	CAWSVWGDYGYTF	TGTGCCTGGAGTGTATGGGGGGACTATGGCTACACCTTC
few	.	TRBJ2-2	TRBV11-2	CASSLHSPGELFF	TGTGCCAGCAGCTTACACAGCCCCGGGGAGCTGTTTTTT
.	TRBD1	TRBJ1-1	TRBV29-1	CSVTGSTEAFF	TGCAGCGTGACAGGGTCCACTGAAGCTTTCTTT
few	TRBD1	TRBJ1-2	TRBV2	CASSRSTGDRGYTF	TGTGCCAGCAGCCGATCGACAGGGGATCGCGGCTACACCTTC
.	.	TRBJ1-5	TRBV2	CASSEGQAGNQPQHF	TGTGCCAGCAGTGAAGGGCAGGCCGGCAATCAGCCCCAGCATTTT
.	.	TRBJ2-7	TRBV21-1	CASSPGPSGPATRREQYF	TGTGCCAGCAGCCCGGGACCTAGCGGGCCCGCCACTCGGAGAGAGCAGTACTTC
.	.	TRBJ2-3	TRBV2	CASSEVLLLDTQYF	TGTGCCAGCAGTGAGGTACTGCTCTTAGATACGCAGTATTTT
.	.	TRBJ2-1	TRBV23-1	CVQKGENEQFF	TGCGTCCAAAAGGGAGAGAATGAGCAGTTCTTC
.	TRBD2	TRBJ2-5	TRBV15	CATGGEETQYF	TGTGCCACCGGGGGGGAAGAGACCCAGTACTTC
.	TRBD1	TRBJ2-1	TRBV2	CAAWDSYNEQFF	TGTGCCGCTTGGGACAGTTACAATGAGCAGTTCTTC
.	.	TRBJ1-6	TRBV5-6	CASSRNGQGNSPLHF	TGTGCCAGCAGCCGTAACGGGCAGGGTAATTCACCCCTCCACTTT
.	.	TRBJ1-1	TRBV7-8	CASSRDRNTEAFF	TGTGCCAGCAGCCGCGACAGGAACACTGAAGCTTTCTTT
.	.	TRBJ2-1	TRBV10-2	CASSDRLGPSSYNEQFF	TGCGCCAGCAGTGACCGATTGGGCCCCAGCTCCTACAATGAGCAGTTCTTC
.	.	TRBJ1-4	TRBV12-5	CASGRGGEGNEKLFF	TGTGCTAGTGGGCGAGGCGGGGAGGGTAATGAAAAACTGTTTTTT
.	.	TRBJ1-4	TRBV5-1	CASSGDFDEKLFF	TGCGCCAGCAGTGGGGACTTTGATGAAAAACTGTTTTTT
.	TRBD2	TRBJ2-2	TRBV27	CASSLRTSGGTNTGELFF	TGTGCCAGCAGTCTCCGGACTAGCGGGGGTACTAACACCGGGGAGCTGTTTTTT
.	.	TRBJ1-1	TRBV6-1	CASSERYVGTEAFF	TGTGCCAGCAGTGAACGGTATGTCGGCACTGAAGCTTTCTTT
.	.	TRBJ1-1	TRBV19	CASSIVVQRVEAFF	TGTGCCAGTAGTATAGTGGTTCAGCGGGTTGAAGCTTTCTTT
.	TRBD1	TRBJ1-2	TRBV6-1	CASSEGDRAPYGYTF	TGTGCCAGCAGTGAAGGGGACAGGGCGCCTTATGGCTACACCTTC
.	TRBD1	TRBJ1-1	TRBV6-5	CASRFNRGNTEAFF	TGTGCCAGCAGGTTTAACAGGGGGAACACTGAAGCTTTCTTT
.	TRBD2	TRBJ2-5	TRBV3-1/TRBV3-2	CASSQGSSGGARETQYF	TGTGCCAGCAGCCAAGGGTCTAGCGGGGGGGCCAGGGAGACCCAGTACTTC
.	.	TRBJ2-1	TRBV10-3	CAIGLSYNEQFF	TGTGCCATCGGCTTATCCTACAATGAGCAGTTCTTC
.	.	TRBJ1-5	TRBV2	CASSEVGGPQHF	TGTGCCAGCAGTGAAGTGGGGGGGCCCCAGCATTTT
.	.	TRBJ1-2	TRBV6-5	CASSRSGYGYTF	TGTGCCAGCAGCCGAAGCGGTTATGGCTACACCTTC
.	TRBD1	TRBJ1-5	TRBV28	CASRQGWNQPQHF	TGTGCCAGCCGACAGGGCTGGAATCAGCCCCAGCATTTT
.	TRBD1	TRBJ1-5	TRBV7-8	CASSPGQGGQPQHF	TGTGCCAGCAGCCCCGGACAGGGAGGGCAGCCCCAGCATTTT
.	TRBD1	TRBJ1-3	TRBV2	CASSDGTGGNTIYF	TGTGCCAGCAGCGATGGGACAGGTGGAAACACCATATATTTT
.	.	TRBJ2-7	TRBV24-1	CATSDLMGSSGQYF	TGTGCCACCAGTGATTTAATGGGCAGCTCAGGGCAGTACTTC
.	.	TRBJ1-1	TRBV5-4	CVSSASSTNTEAFF	TGTGTCAGCAGCGCTTCAAGCACGAACACTGAAGCTTTCTTT
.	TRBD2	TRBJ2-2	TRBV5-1	CASSLLGGLDGELFF	TGCGCCAGCAGCTTGCTGGGGGGACTAGACGGGGAGCTGTTTTTT
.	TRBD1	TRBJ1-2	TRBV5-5	CASSRTGFNDYGYTF	TGTGCCAGCAGCCGGACAGGATTTAATGACTATGGCTACACCTTC